The rows below give T cell receptor beta chains drawn from one sample of a study of memory CD4+ T cells and cytomegalovirus serostatus. Sequencing was performed with immunoSEQ multiplex PCR; in TCRdb, only in-frame clones are kept and a portion is missing. The sample has about 67,000 clones, roughly 76% seen once. The specimen sequenced was memory CD4+ T cells from blood. The source is an adult in good health and CMV-seropositive. Each CDR3 is given with its conserved first and last residue. A D gene is named only where the DNA matches it firmly. Some rows mark clone size as missing; the rest say once, few, many or name a class of expanded clone.

V: TRBV28
J: TRBJ2-7
D: -
size: -
length: 14
DNA: TGTGCCAGCAGCCAACCTACCAGCGGCTACGAGCAGTACTTC
CDR3: CASSQPTSGYEQYF

V: TRBV10-3
J: TRBJ2-5
D: -
size: -
length: 14
DNA: TGTGCCATCAGTGAGTCCAGGGGTAGGGAGACCCAGTACTTC
CDR3: CAISESRGRETQYF

V: TRBV6-5
J: TRBJ2-5
D: -
size: once
length: 14
DNA: TGTGCCAGCAGTTCCTACCGGGACCAAGAGACCCAGTACTTC
CDR3: CASSSYRDQETQYF

V: TRBV7-9
J: TRBJ1-3
D: -
size: -
length: 12
DNA: TGTGCCAGCAGCCAAAGCGGGAACACCATATATTTT
CDR3: CASSQSGNTIYF

V: TRBV10-3
J: TRBJ1-2
D: -
size: -
length: 13
DNA: TGTGCCATCAGTGAGCCAGAACCCGGTGGCTACACCTTC
CDR3: CAISEPEPGGYTF

V: TRBV30
J: TRBJ1-3
D: -
size: -
length: 14
DNA: TGTGCCTGGAGTGTTAGTGGCTCTGGAAACACCATATATTTT
CDR3: CAWSVSGSGNTIYF

V: TRBV7-2
J: TRBJ1-5
D: -
size: -
length: 13
DNA: TGTGCCAGCAGCTTGCAGACGGGTCAGCCCCAGCATTTT
CDR3: CASSLQTGQPQHF

V: TRBV6-5
J: TRBJ1-2
D: TRBD1
size: -
length: 14
DNA: TGTGCCAGCAGTTCGACAGGGCACGACTATGGCTACACCTTC
CDR3: CASSSTGHDYGYTF

V: TRBV29-1
J: TRBJ1-4
D: -
size: -
length: 13
DNA: TGCAGCGTCTCCAGGGTACCCAATGAAAAACTGTTTTTT
CDR3: CSVSRVPNEKLFF

V: TRBV28
J: TRBJ1-2
D: -
size: -
length: 16
DNA: TGTGCCAGCAGTCAAACCCTGGTTGGTGAAGACTATGGCTACACCTTC
CDR3: CASSQTLVGEDYGYTF

V: TRBV28
J: TRBJ1-6
D: -
size: -
length: 14
DNA: TGTGCCAGCAGTTTCCCCAGGGTGAATTCACCCCTCCACTTT
CDR3: CASSFPRVNSPLHF

V: TRBV6-5
J: TRBJ1-2
D: -
size: -
length: 11
DNA: TGTGCAAGCGGAGGGGCAGGTGGCTACACCTTC
CDR3: CASGGAGGYTF

V: TRBV2
J: TRBJ2-7
D: TRBD2
size: -
length: 14
DNA: TGTGCCAGCAGAGTGGGACTAGCCTACGACGAGCAGTACTTC
CDR3: CASRVGLAYDEQYF

V: TRBV30
J: TRBJ2-7
D: TRBD1
size: -
length: 14
DNA: TGTGCCTGGAGTAGGGGGACAGCCTCCTACGAGCAGTACTTC
CDR3: CAWSRGTASYEQYF

V: TRBV10-3
J: TRBJ2-3
D: TRBD2
size: few
length: 16
DNA: TGTGCCATCAGCTTCGGACTAGCGGCAAGCACAGATACGCAGTATTTT
CDR3: CAISFGLAASTDTQYF

V: TRBV5-4
J: TRBJ2-3
D: TRBD2
size: -
length: 17
DNA: TGTGCCAGCAGCTTGCCCGTCCGGGGGGGCAAGACAGATACGCAGTATTTT
CDR3: CASSLPVRGGKTDTQYF

V: TRBV5-1
J: TRBJ2-3
D: -
size: -
length: 12
DNA: TGCGCCAGCAGCCACACCACAGATACGCAGTATTTT
CDR3: CASSHTTDTQYF

V: TRBV19
J: TRBJ1-1
D: -
size: few
length: 12
DNA: TGTGCCAGTACGTCAGGGGCAACTGAAGCTTTCTTT
CDR3: CASTSGATEAFF

V: TRBV29-1
J: TRBJ1-4
D: -
size: -
length: 13
DNA: TGCAGCGTCTTACAGGGTCTGAGGGAAAAACTGTTTTTT
CDR3: CSVLQGLREKLFF

V: TRBV29-1
J: TRBJ1-1
D: -
size: few
length: 15
DNA: TGCAGCGTTCTCAGGGTAACGGCAGAGAACACTGAAGCTTTCTTT
CDR3: CSVLRVTAENTEAFF

V: TRBV28
J: TRBJ2-7
D: -
size: -
length: 13
DNA: TGTGCCAGCAGTCCGCCCTCTAGGAGAGAGCAGTACTTC
CDR3: CASSPPSRREQYF

V: TRBV5-1
J: TRBJ1-6
D: TRBD1
size: few
length: 14
DNA: TGCGCCAGCAGGGCTGGACAGGGGAATTCACCCCTCCACTTT
CDR3: CASRAGQGNSPLHF

V: TRBV4-1
J: TRBJ1-5
D: -
size: -
length: 14
DNA: TGCGCCAGCAGCCACGTAAATCAAGGGCAGCCCCAGCATTTT
CDR3: CASSHVNQGQPQHF

V: TRBV29-1
J: TRBJ1-1
D: -
size: -
length: 12
DNA: TGCAGCGTTGACGGCGGGGGCACTGAAGCTTTCTTT
CDR3: CSVDGGGTEAFF

V: TRBV7-9
J: TRBJ2-3
D: -
size: -
length: 12
DNA: TGTGCCAGCAGCTCCTCCACAGATACGCAGTATTTT
CDR3: CASSSSTDTQYF

V: TRBV7-6
J: TRBJ2-2
D: -
size: -
length: 15
DNA: TGTGCCAGCAGCTTCGGGGGGCGGAACACCGGGGAGCTGTTTTTT
CDR3: CASSFGGRNTGELFF

V: TRBV6-1
J: TRBJ2-6
D: TRBD2
size: -
length: 19
DNA: TGTGCCAGCAGTGAACGGGAGGGGCCAAGAGGGGGTGGGGCCAACGTCCTGACTTTC
CDR3: CASSEREGPRGGGANVLTF

V: TRBV5-1
J: TRBJ1-2
D: -
size: -
length: 14
DNA: TGCGCCAGCAGCTCCTCCCCAGGGGCGCCGGGCTACACCTTC
CDR3: CASSSSPGAPGYTF

V: TRBV4-1
J: TRBJ2-1
D: TRBD2
size: -
length: 18
DNA: TGCGCCAGCAGCCAAGGAGAGGGACTAGCGGATTCCTACAATGAGCAGTTCTTC
CDR3: CASSQGEGLADSYNEQFF